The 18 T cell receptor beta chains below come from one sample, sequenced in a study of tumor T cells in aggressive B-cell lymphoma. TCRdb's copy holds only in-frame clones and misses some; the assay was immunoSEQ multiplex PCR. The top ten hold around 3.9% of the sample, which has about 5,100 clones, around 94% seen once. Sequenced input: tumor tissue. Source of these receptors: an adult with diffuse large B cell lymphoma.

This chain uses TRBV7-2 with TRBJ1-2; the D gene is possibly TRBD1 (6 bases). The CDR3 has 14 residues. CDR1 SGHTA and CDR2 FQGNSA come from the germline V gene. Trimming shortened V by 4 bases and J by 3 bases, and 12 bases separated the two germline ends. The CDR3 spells CASSSPQGHYGYTF. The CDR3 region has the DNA TGTGCCAGCAGCTCCCCGCAGGGGCACTATGGCTACACCTTC.

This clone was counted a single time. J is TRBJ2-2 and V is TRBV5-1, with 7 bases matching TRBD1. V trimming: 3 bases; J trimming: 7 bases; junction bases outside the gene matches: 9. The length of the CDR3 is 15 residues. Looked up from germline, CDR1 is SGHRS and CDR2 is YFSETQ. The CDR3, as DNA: TGCGCCAGCAGCTCCGGACAGGTCGGGTTCGGGGAGCTGTTTTTT. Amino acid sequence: CASSSGQVGFGELFF.

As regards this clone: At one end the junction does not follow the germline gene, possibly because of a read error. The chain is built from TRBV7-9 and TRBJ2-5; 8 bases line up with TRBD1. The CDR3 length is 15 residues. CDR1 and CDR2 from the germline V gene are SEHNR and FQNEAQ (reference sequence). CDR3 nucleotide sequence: TGTGCTAGCAGCTCCAGACAGGGGAGTCAAGAGACCCAGTACTTC. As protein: CASSSRQGSQETQYF. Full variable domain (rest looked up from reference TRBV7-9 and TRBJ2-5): DTGVSQNPRHKITKRGQNVTFRCDPISEHNRLYWYRQTLGQGPEFLTYFQNEAQLEKSRLLSDRFSAERPKGSFSTLEIQRTEQGDSAMYLCASSSRQGSQETQYFGPGTRLLVL.

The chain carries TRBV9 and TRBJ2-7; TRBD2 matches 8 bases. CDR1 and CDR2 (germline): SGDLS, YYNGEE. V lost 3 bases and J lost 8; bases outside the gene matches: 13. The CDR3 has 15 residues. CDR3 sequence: CASSALAGTSVQQYF. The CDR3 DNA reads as TGTGCCAGCAGCGCGTTAGCCGGGACTAGTGTACAGCAGTACTTC.

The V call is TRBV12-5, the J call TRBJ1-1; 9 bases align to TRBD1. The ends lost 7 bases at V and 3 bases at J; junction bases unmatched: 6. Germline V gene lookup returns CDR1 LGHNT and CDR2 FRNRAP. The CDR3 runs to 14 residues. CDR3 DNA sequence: TGTGCTAGTGCCGCGGGACAGGGTGACACTGAAGCTTTCTTT. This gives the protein CASAAGQGDTEAFF. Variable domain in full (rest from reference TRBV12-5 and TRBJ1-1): DARVTQTPRHKVTEMGQEVTMRCQPILGHNTVFWYRQTMMQGLELLAYFRNRAPLDDSGMPKDRFSAEMPDATLATLKIQPSEPRDSAVYFCASAAGQGDTEAFFGQGTRLTVV.

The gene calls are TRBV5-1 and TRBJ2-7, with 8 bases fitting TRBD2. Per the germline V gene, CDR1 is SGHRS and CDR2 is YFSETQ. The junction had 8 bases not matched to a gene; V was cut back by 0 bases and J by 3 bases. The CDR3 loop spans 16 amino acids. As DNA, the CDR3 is TGCGCCAGCAGCTTGGAGGGGGGACTAGTTCGCTACGAGCAGTACTTC. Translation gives CASSLEGGLVRYEQYF.

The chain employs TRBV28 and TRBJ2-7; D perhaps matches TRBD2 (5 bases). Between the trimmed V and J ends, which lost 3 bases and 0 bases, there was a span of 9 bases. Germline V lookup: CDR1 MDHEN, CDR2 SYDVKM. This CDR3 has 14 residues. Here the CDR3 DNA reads TGTGCCAGCAGTTTGCCGGGGAGCTCCTACGAGCAGTACTTC. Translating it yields CASSLPGSSYEQYF.

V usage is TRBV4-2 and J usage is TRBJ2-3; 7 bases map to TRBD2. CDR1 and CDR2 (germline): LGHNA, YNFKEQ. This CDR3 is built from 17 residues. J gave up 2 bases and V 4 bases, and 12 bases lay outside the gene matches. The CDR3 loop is CASSPEGSSGYTDTQYF. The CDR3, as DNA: TGTGCCAGCAGCCCCGAGGGGAGTAGCGGGTACACAGATACGCAGTATTTT.

The CDR3 DNA is TGTGCCAGCAGCCCGGGGGGGTTCTACGAGCAGTACTTC. It specifies CASSPGGFYEQYF. V is TRBV7-9 and J is TRBJ2-7, with TRBD2 matching 8 bases. The junction had 3 bases not matched to a gene; V was cut back by 5 bases and J by 3 bases. CDR1 and CDR2 (germline): SEHNR, FQNEAQ (reference sequence). The CDR3 has 13 residues.

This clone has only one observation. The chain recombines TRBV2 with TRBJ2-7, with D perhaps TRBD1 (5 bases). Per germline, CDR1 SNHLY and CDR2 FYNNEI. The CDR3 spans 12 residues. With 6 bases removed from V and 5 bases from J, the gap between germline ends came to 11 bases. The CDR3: CASRSRAHEQYF. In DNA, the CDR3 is TGTGCCAGCAGGTCCAGGGCCCACGAGCAGTACTTC.

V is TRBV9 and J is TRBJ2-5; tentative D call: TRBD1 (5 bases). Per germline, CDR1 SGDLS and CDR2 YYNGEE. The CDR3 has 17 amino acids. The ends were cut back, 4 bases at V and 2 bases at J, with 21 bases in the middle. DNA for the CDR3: TGTGCCAGCAGCCCATTCCGTGCGGAAGGGGTACAAGAGACCCAGTACTTC. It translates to CASSPFRAEGVQETQYF.

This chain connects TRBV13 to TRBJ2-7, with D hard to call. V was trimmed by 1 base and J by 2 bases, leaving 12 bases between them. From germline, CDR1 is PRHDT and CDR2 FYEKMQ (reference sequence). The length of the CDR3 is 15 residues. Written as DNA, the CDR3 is TGTGCCAGCAGCTTAGTACAGTACCCAACCTACGAGCAGTACTTC. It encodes CASSLVQYPTYEQYF.

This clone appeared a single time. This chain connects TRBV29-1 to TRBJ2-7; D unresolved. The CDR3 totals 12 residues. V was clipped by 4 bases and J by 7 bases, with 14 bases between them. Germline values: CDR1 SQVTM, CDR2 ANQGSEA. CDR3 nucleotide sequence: TGCAGCGTTGCGGGTCCACCCGAGGAGCAGTACTTC. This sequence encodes CSVAGPPEEQYF.

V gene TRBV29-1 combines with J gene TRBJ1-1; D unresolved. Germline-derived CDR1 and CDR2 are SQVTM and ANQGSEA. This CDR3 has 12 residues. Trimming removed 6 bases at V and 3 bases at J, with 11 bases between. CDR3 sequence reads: CSVQPRDTEAFF. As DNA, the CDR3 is TGCAGCGTGCAACCTCGCGACACTGAAGCTTTCTTT.

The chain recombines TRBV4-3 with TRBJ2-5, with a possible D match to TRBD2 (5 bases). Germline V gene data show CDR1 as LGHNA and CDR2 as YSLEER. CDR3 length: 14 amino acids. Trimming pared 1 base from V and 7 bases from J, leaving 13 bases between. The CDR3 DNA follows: TGCGCCAGCAGCCAAGGGCTAGAGGCGGGGACCCAGTACTTC. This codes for CASSQGLEAGTQYF.

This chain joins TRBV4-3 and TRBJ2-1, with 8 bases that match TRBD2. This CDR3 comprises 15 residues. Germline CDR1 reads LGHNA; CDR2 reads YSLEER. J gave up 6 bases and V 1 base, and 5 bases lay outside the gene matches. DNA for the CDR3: TGCGCCAGCAGCCAAGGATCCGGGAGGGCCAATGAGCAGTTCTTC. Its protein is CASSQGSGRANEQFF.

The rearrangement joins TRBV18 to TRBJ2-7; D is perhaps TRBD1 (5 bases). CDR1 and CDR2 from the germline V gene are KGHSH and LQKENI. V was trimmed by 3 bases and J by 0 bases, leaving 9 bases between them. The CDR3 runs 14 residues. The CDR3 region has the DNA TGTGCCAGCTCACCGACAGAATTCTCCTACGAGCAGTACTTC. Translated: CASSPTEFSYEQYF. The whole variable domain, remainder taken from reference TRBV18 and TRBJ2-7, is NAGVMQNPRHLVRRRGQEARLRCSPMKGHSHVYWYRQLPEEGLKFMVYLQKENIIDESGMPKERFSAEFPKEGPSILRIQQVVRGDSAAYFCASSPTEFSYEQYFGPGTRLTVT.

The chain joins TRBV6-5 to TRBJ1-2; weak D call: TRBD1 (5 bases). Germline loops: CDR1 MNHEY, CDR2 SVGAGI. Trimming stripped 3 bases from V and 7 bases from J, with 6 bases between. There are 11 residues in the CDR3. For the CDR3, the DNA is TGTGCCAGCAGTTATCAGGGTGGCTACACCTTC. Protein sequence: CASSYQGGYTF.